The text below deals with one T cell receptor (beta chain). These data originate in a study of T cell changes during pregnancy in multiple sclerosis. CDR1 is SGHTA and CDR2 is FQGNSA in the germline V gene. Trimming cost V 3 bases and J 7 bases; bases outside gene matches: 5. This CDR3 region has 14 residues. Sequencing used immunoSEQ multiplex PCR; TCRdb keeps in-frame clones, though not all of them. There are tens of thousands of clones in the sample; approximately 90% occur only once, and approximately 1.6% lies in the top ten. The rearrangement joins TRBV7-2 to TRBJ1-5, with 8 positions matching TRBD1. This receptor was obtained from a female donor in good health, enrolled as a control in a pregnancy study. Here the sequenced sample was peripheral blood, taken in the first trimester of pregnancy. The CDR3 is CASSFTGGGQPQHF. The CDR3 region has the DNA TGTGCCAGCAGCTTTACAGGGGGTGGACAGCCCCAGCATTTT.